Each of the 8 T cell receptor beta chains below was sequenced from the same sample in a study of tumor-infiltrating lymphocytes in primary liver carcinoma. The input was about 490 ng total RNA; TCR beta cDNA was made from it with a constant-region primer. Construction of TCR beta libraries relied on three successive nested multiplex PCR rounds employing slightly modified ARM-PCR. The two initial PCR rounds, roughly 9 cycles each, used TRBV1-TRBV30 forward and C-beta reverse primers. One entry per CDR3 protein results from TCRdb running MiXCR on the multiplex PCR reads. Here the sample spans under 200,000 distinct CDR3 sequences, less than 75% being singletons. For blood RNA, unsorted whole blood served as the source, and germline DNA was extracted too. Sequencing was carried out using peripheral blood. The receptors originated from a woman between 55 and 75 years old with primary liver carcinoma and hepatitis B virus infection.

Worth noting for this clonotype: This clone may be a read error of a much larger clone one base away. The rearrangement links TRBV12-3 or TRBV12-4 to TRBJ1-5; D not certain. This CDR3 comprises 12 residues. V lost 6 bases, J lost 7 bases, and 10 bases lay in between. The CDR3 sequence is CASSSQRQPQHF. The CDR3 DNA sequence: TGTGCCAGCAGCTCACAGAGACAGCCCCAGCATTTT.

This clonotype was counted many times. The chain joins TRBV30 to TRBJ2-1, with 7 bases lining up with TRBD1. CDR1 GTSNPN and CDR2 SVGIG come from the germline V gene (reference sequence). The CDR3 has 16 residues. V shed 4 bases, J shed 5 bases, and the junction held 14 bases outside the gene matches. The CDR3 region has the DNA TGTGCCTGGAACCCCTCCGACAGGGTGGTGAACAATGAGCAGTTCTTC. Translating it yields CAWNPSDRVVNNEQFF.

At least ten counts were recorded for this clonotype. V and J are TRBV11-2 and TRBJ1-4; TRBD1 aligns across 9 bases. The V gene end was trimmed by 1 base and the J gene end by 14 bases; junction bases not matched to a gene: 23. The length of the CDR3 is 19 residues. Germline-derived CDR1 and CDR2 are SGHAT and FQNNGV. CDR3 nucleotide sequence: TGTGCCAGCAGCTTAGCGGGAGGACAGGGGTCCTCGGTGGGCTTAGAGCTGTTTTTT. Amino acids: CASSLAGGQGSSVGLELFF.

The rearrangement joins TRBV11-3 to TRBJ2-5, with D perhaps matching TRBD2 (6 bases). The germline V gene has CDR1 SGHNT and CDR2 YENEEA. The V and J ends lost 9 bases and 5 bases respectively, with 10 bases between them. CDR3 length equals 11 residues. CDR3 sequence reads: CASNGRETQYF. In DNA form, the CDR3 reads TGTGCCAGTAATGGGAGGGAGACCCAGTACTTC.

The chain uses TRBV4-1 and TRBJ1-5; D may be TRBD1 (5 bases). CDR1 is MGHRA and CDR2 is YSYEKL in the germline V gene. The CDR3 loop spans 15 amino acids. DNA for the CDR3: TGCATCAGCAGCCAAGCGATGGGGCTAAATCAGCCCCAGCATTTT. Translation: CISSQAMGLNQPQHF.

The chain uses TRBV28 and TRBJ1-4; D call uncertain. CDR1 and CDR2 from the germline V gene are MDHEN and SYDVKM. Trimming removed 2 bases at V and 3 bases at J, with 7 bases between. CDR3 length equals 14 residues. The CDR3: CASSLDISNEKLFF. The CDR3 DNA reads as TGTGCCAGCAGTTTAGACATTTCTAATGAAAAACTGTTTTTT.

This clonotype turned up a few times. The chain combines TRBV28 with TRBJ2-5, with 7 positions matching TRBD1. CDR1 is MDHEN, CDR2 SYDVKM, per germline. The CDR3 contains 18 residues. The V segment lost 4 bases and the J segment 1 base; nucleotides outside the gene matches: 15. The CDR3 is CASSSPRDSPEGQETQYF. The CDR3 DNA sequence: TGTGCCAGCAGTTCCCCTCGGGACAGCCCAGAGGGCCAAGAGACCCAGTACTTC.

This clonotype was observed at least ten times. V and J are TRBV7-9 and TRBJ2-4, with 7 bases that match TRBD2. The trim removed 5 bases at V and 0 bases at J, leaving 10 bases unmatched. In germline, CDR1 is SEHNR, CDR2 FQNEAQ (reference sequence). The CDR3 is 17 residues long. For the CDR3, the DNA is TGTGCCAGCAGCCCCGGGCGGGGGAAGCTAGCCAAAAACATTCAGTACTTC. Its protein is CASSPGRGKLAKNIQYF.